The 5 T cell receptor beta chains below were found in one sample sequenced in a study of blood T cells in healthy people across ages. Primed by a sample-barcoded 5' primer and a J-beta primer mix, a second PCR proceeded for 7 to 11 cycles. Each CDR3 protein gets one entry after TCRdb re-called the 5' RACE reads with MiXCR. Found here are hundreds of thousands of distinct CDR3 sequences, about half of them singletons; the top ten hold 15% to 20%. The sequenced material came from blood. All receptors come from an elderly man in good health.

This clonotype showed up just a few times. This chain uses TRBV5-5 with TRBJ2-6; a weak D match, TRBD1 (6 bases). From germline, CDR1 is SGHKS and CDR2 YYEKEE (reference sequence). This CDR3 has 15 residues. V gave up 5 bases and J gave up 4 bases, with 13 bases separating them. CDR3 region: CASSLDRPGANVLTF. CDR3 sequence (DNA): TGTGCCAGCAGTCTGGACAGACCCGGGGCCAACGTCCTGACTTTC.

The CDR3 spells CSAGGRGGNEQFF. The CDR3 region has the DNA TGCAGTGCGGGCGGGAGAGGAGGGAATGAGCAGTTCTTC. This chain connects TRBV20-1 to TRBJ2-1, with 7 bases fitting TRBD2. CDR1 is DFQATT, CDR2 SNEGSKA, per germline (reference sequence). The CDR3 extends over 13 amino acids. Trimming cost V 6 bases and J 7 bases; bases outside gene matches: 9.

The J gene is TRBJ2-1, the V gene TRBV3-1; 9 nucleotides align to TRBD1. After removal of 6 bases from V and 5 bases from J, the junction contained 8 bases not matched to a gene. Germline V CDR1 and CDR2: LGHDT, YNNKEL (reference sequence). This CDR3 has 15 amino acids. The CDR3 DNA is TGTGCCAGCAGATTACAGGGGGCTGGCGACAATGAGCAGTTCTTC. This codes for CASRLQGAGDNEQFF.

The chain recombines TRBV10-3 with TRBJ2-1; D perhaps matches TRBD1 (6 bases). Between the trimmed V and J ends, which lost 2 bases and 9 bases, there was a span of 11 bases. This CDR3 comprises 13 residues. Germline V gene sequence: CDR1 ENHRY, CDR2 SYGVKD. As DNA, the CDR3 is TGTGCCATCAGTGAGAAGACGACAGGTGAGCAGTTCTTC. This codes for CAISEKTTGEQFF.

This clonotype was seen once. The genes are TRBV20-1 and TRBJ1-2, with D tentatively TRBD1 (5 bases). CDR3 length equals 13 residues. Trimming shortened V by 3 bases and J by 1 base, and 9 bases separated the two germline ends. CDR1 and CDR2 (germline): DFQATT, SNEGSKA (reference sequence). CDR3 protein: CSASPGSNYGYTF. The CDR3 DNA reads TGCAGTGCTAGCCCAGGGAGTAACTATGGCTACACCTTC.